The 5 T cell receptor beta chains below were found in one sample sequenced in a study of blood T cell repertoires in COVID-19. Clones were read by immunoSEQ multiplex PCR, and TCRdb kept only the in-frame ones, dropping some. Of fewer than 250,000 clones in the sample, almost 85% were seen once. Input material: peripheral blood. The receptors originated from a man aged 50 to 60 with acute or convalescent COVID-19.

CDR3 loop: CASSLFSGQGRDEQYF. The CDR3 nucleotides read TGTGCCAGCAGCTTATTCTCAGGGCAGGGTCGCGACGAGCAGTACTTC. The chain employs TRBV11-2 and TRBJ2-7; possibly TRBD1 for D (5 bases). V was shortened by 2 bases and J by 5 bases, with 19 bases between the two germline ends. The CDR3 has 16 amino acids. Germline CDR1 SGHAT, CDR2 FQNNGV.

Concerning this clone itself: Other DNA sequences in this sample translate to the same CDR3. The chain combines TRBV24-1 with TRBJ1-1, with a weak D call TRBD1 (5 bases). V shed 4 bases and J shed 1 base, with 12 bases lying between them. The CDR3 is 15 amino acids. Germline V gene lookup returns CDR1 KGHDR and CDR2 SFDVKD. CDR3 region: CATSDSRTGNTEAFF. Here the CDR3 DNA reads TGTGCCACCAGTGACTCCCGTACAGGGAACACTGAAGCTTTCTTT.

This chain links TRBV7-8 with TRBJ2-7; no clear D. Germline V CDR1 and CDR2: SGHVS, FQNEAQ. The CDR3 length is 14 residues. Trimming stripped 5 bases from V and 3 bases from J, with 14 bases between. The CDR3: CASSPTGSNYEQYF. The CDR3 DNA follows: TGTGCCAGCAGCCCCACCGGGTCTAACTACGAGCAGTACTTC.

The gene calls are TRBV18 and TRBJ2-7; a possible D gene is TRBD1 (6 bases). Germline assignment: CDR1 KGHSH and CDR2 LQKENI. The length of the CDR3 is 15 residues. V gave up 3 bases and J gave up 1 base, with 13 bases separating them. The CDR3 DNA sequence: TGTGCCAGCTCACCTCTGACAGGACCGTCCTACGAGCAGTACTTC. Its protein is CASSPLTGPSYEQYF.

The rearrangement joins TRBV3-1 (or the pseudogene TRBV3-2) to TRBJ2-5; 9 bases match TRBD2. After removal of 0 bases from V and 7 bases from J, the junction contained 6 bases not matched to a gene. Germline loops: CDR1 LGHDT, CDR2 YNNKEL (reference sequence). CDR3 length: 15 amino acids. CDR3 sequence: CASSQETSGPGTQYF. CDR3 nucleotide sequence: TGTGCCAGCAGCCAAGAGACTAGCGGTCCGGGGACCCAGTACTTC.